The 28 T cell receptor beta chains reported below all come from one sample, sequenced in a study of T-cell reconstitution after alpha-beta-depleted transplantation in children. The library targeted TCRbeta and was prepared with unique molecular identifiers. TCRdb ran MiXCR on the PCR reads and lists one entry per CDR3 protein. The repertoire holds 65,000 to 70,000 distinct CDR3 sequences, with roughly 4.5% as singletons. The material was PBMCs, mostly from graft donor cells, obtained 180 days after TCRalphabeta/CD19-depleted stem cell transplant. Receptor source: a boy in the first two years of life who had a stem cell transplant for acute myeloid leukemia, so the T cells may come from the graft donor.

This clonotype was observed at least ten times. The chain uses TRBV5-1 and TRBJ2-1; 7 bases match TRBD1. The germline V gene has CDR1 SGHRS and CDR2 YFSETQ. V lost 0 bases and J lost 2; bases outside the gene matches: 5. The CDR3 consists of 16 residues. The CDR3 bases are TGCGCCAGCAGCTTGGCGGCGCAGGGGGCCTACAATGAGCAGTTCTTC. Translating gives CASSLAAQGAYNEQFF.

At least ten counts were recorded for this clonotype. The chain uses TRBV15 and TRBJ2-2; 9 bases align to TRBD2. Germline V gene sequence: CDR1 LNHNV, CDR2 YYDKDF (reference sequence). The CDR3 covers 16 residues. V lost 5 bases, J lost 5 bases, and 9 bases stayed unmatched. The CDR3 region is CATSPRLADYTGELFF. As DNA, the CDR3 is TGTGCCACCAGCCCCCGACTAGCGGATTATACCGGGGAGCTGTTTTTT.

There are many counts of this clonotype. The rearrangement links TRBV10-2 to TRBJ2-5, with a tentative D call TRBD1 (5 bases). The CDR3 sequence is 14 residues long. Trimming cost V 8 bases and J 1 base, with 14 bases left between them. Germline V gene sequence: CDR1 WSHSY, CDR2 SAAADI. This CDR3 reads CASLDHRFQETQYF. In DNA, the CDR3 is TGCGCCAGCCTTGACCACAGGTTCCAAGAGACCCAGTACTTC.

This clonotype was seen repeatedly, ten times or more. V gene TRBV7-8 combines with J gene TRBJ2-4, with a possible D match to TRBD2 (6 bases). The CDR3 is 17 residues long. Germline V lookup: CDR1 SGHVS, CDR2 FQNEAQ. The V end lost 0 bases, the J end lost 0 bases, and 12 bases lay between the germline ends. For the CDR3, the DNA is TGTGCCAGCAGCTTAGCGCGGGACGGCCTAGCCAAAAACATTCAGTACTTC. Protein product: CASSLARDGLAKNIQYF. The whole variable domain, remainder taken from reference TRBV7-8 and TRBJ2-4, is GAGVSQSPRYKVAKRGQDVALRCDPISGHVSLFWYQQALGQGPEFLTYFQNEAQLDKSGLPSDRFFAERPEGSVSTLKIQRTQQEDSAVYLCASSLARDGLAKNIQYFGAGTRLSVL.

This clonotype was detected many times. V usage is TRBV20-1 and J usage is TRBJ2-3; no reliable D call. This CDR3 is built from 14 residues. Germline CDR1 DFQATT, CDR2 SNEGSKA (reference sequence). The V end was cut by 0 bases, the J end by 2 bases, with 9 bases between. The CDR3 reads CSARDTTLTDTQYF. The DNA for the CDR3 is TGCAGTGCTAGAGACACTACCCTCACAGATACGCAGTATTTT.

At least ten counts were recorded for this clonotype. The DNA of the CDR3 is TGTGCCAGCAGTCCGCCTTCGACAGGGAGTGAAAAACTGTTTTTT. Its protein product is CASSPPSTGSEKLFF. The rearrangement joins TRBV6-5 to TRBJ1-4; 7 positions agree with TRBD1. The germline gives CDR1 MNHEY, CDR2 SVGAGI. After removal of 5 bases from V and 7 bases from J, the junction contained 10 bases not matched to a gene. The CDR3 loop spans 15 amino acids.

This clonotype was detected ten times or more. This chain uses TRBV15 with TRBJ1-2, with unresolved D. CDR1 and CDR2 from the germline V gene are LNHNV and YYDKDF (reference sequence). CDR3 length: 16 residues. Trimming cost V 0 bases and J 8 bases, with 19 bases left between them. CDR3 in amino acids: CATSRDRSDLIGGYTF. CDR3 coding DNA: TGTGCCACCAGCAGAGATCGGAGCGACCTGATAGGGGGCTACACCTTC. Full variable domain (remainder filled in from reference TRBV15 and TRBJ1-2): DAMVIQNPRYQVTQFGKPVTLSCSQTLNHNVMYWYQQKSSQAPKLLFHYYDKDFNNEADTPDNFQSRRPNTSFCFLDIRSPGLGDTAMYLCATSRDRSDLIGGYTFGSGTRLTVV.

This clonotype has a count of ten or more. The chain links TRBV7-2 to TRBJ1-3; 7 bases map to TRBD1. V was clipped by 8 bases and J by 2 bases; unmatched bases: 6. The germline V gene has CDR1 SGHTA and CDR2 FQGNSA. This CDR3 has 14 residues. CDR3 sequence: CASLQRGPGNTIYF. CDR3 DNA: TGTGCCAGCCTACAAAGGGGGCCTGGAAACACCATATATTTT.

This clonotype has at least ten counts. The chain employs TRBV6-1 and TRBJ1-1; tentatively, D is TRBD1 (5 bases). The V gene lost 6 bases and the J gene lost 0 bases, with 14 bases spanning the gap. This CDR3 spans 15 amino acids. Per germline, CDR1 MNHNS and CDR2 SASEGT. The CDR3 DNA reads TGTGCCAGCAGCCCGGAGGGACTCATGAACACTGAAGCTTTCTTT. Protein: CASSPEGLMNTEAFF.

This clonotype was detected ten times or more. This CDR3 is CASSLETGGEQYF. The CDR3, as DNA: TGCGCCAGCAGCTTGGAGACAGGGGGCGAGCAGTACTTC. The gene calls are TRBV5-1 and TRBJ2-7, with TRBD1 matching over 9 bases. The CDR3 covers 13 residues. The V and J ends lost 0 bases and 6 bases, in that order; junction bases with no gene match: 1. From germline, CDR1 is SGHRS and CDR2 YFSETQ. The whole variable domain, remainder taken from reference TRBV5-1 and TRBJ2-7, is KAGVTQTPRYLIKTRGQQVTLSCSPISGHRSVSWYQQTPGQGLQFLFEYFSETQRNKGNFPGRFSGRQFSNSRSEMNVSTLELGDSALYLCASSLETGGEQYFGPGTRLTVT.

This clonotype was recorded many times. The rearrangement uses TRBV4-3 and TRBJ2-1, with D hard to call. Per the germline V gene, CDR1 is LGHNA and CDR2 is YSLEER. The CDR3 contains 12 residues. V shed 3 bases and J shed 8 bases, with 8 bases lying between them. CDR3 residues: CASSQSGHEQFF. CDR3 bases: TGCGCCAGCAGCCAGTCTGGCCATGAGCAGTTCTTC.

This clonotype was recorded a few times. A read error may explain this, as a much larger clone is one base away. The DNA for the CDR3 is TGTGCCACCAGCCATTGGAGGTTCGACAAAAACATTCAGTACTTC. This translates into CATSHWRFDKNIQYF. The chain couples TRBV3-1 to TRBJ2-4; perhaps TRBD2 as D (5 bases). CDR1 is LGHDT, CDR2 YNNKEL, per germline (reference sequence). This CDR3 region has 15 residues. Drawing the rest from reference TRBV3-1 and TRBJ2-4, the complete variable domain is DTAVSQTPKYLVTQMGNDKSIKCEQNLGHDTMYWYKQDSKKFLKIMFSYNNKELIINETVPNRFSPKSPDKAHLNLHINSLELGDSAVYFCATSHWRFDKNIQYFGAGTRLSVL.

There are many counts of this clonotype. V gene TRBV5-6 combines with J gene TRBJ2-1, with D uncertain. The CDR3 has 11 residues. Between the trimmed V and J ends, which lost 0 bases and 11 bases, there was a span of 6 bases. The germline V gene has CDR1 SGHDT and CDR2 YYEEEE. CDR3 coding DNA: TGTGCCAGCAGCTTGGGGGGAAAGCAGTTCTTC. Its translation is CASSLGGKQFF. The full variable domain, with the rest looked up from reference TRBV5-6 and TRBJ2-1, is DAGVTQSPTHLIKTRGQQVTLRCSPKSGHDTVSWYQQALGQGPQFIFQYYEEEERQRGNFPDRFSGHQFPNYSSELNVNALLLGDSALYLCASSLGGKQFFGPGTRLTVL.

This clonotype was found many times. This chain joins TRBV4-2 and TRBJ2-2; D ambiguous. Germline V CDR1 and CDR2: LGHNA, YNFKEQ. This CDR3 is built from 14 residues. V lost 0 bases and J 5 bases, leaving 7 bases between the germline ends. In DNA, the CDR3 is TGTGCCAGCAGCCAAGAGGGCAGGACCGGGGAGCTGTTTTTT. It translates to CASSQEGRTGELFF.

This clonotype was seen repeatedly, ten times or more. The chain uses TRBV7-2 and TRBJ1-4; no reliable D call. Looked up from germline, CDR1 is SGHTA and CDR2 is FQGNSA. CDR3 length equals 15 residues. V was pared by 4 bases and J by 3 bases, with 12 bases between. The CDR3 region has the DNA TGTGCCAGCAGCTGGCGGCGGGCCGCTAATGAAAAACTGTTTTTT. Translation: CASSWRRAANEKLFF.

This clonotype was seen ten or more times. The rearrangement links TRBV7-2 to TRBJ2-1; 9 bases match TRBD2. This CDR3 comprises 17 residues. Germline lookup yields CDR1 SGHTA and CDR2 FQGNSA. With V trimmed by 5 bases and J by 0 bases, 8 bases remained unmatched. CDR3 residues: CASSDFAGGLSYNEQFF. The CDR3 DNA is TGTGCCAGCAGCGATTTTGCGGGGGGGCTCTCCTACAATGAGCAGTTCTTC.

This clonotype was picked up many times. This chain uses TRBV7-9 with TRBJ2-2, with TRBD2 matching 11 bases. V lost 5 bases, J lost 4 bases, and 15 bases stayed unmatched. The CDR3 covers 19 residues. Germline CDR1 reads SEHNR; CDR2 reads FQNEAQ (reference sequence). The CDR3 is CASSRGLVAGGPGTGELFF. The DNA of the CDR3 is TGTGCCAGCAGCCGAGGACTCGTAGCGGGGGGGCCGGGCACCGGGGAGCTGTTTTTT.

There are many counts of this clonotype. The CDR3 DNA follows: TGTGCCAGCAGTTCCCTGAGGTTCACAGATACGCAGTATTTT. It is translated as CASSSLRFTDTQYF. The chain carries TRBV27 and TRBJ2-3; no reliable D call. Trimming removed 4 bases from V and 2 bases from J, with 10 bases in between. This CDR3 spans 14 amino acids. The germline gives CDR1 MNHEY, CDR2 SMNVEV (reference sequence).

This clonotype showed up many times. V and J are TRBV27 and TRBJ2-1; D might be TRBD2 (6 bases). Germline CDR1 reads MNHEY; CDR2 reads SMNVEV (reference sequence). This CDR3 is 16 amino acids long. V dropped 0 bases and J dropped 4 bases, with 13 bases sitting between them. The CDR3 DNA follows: TGTGCCAGCAGTTTATCGCCGCGGGGTTTTTACAATGAGCAGTTCTTC. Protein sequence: CASSLSPRGFYNEQFF.

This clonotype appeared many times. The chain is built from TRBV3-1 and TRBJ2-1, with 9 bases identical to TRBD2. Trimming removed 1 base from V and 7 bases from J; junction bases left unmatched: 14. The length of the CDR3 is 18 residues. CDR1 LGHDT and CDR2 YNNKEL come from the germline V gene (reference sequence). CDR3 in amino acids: CASSQVGSGGSRGNEQFF. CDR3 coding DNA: TGTGCCAGCAGCCAAGTAGGCAGCGGGGGGTCCAGGGGAAATGAGCAGTTCTTC.

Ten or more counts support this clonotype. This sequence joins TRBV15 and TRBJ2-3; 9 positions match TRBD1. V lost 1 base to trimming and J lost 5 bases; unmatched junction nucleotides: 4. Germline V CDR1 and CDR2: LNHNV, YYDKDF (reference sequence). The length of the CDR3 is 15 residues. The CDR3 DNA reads TGTGCCACCAGCAGAGGGGACAGGGTAAGAGATACGCAGTATTTT. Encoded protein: CATSRGDRVRDTQYF.

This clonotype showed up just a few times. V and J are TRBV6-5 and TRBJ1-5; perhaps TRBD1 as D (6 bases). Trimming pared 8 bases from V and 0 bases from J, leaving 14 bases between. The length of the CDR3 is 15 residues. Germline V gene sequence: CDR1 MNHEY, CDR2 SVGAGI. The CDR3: CASRADRTSNQPQHF. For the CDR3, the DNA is TGTGCCAGCCGAGCCGACAGGACTAGCAATCAGCCCCAGCATTTT.

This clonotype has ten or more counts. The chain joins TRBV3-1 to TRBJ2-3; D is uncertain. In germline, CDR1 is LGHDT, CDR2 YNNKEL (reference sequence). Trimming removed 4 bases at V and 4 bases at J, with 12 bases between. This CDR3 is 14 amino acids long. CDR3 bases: TGTGCCAGCAGCCTTCGACACTCTCCAGATACGCAGTATTTT. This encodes CASSLRHSPDTQYF.

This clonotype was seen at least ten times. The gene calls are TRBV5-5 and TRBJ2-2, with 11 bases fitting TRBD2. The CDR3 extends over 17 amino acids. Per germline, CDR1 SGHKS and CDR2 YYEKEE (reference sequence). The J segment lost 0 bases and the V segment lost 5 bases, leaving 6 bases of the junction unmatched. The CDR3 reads CASSGLAGLPNTGELFF. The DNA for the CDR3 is TGTGCCAGCAGTGGACTAGCGGGCCTTCCGAACACCGGGGAGCTGTTTTTT.

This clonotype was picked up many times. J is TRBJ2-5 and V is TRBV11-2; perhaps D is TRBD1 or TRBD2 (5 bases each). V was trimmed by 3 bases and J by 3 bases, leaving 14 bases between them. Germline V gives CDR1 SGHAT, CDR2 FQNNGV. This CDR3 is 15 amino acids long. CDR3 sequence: CASSFSGTWKETQYF. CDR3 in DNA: TGTGCCAGCAGCTTCTCCGGGACCTGGAAAGAGACCCAGTACTTC. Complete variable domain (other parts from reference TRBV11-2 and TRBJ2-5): EAGVAQSPRYKIIEKRQSVAFWCNPISGHATLYWYQQILGQGPKLLIQFQNNGVVDDSQLPKDRFSAERLKGVDSTLKIQPAKLEDSAVYLCASSFSGTWKETQYFGPGTRLLVL.

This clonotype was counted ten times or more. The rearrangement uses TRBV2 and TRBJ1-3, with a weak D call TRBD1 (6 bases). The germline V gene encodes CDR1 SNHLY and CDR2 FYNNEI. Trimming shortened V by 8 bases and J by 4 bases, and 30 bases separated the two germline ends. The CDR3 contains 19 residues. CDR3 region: CASYRRGAAGPVKGNTIYF. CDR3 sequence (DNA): TGTGCCAGCTACCGCCGGGGGGCAGCTGGCCCCGTTAAAGGAAACACCATATATTTT.

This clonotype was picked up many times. In DNA form, the CDR3 reads TGCAGTGCTAGAGGGACCGGGGTGGAACCTTACAATGAGCAGTTCTTC. It yields the protein CSARGTGVEPYNEQFF. The J gene is TRBJ2-1, the V gene TRBV20-1, with D possibly matching TRBD2 (5 bases). The CDR3 is 16 residues long. V gave up 1 base and J gave up 4 bases, with 17 bases separating them. Per germline, CDR1 DFQATT and CDR2 SNEGSKA (reference sequence).

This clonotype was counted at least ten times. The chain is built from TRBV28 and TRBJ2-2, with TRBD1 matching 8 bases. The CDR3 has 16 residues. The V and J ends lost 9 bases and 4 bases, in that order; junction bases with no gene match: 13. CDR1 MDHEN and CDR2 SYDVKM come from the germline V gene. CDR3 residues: CASFDAGGAGTGELFF. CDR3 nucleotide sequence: TGTGCCAGTTTTGACGCAGGGGGCGCGGGCACCGGGGAGCTGTTTTTT.